This T cell receptor beta chain was recorded in a study of T cells after yellow fever vaccination. This clonotype was detected only a few times. Conversion of TCR transcripts into cDNA relied on 5'RACE template switching, which added a universal primer site and UMIs. Via MiXCR, TCRdb re-called the 5' RACE reads, giving one row per CDR3 protein. Among some 340,000 distinct CDR3 sequences listed, over 4% were seen once. This CDR3 contains 13 residues. CDR1 and CDR2 (germline): GTSNPN, SVGIG (reference sequence). The trim removed 1 base at V and 8 bases at J, leaving 3 bases unmatched. The material was PBMCs, obtained 5 days after the yellow fever booster vaccination. This sequence originates from a man between 18 and 35 years old who received the YFV17D yellow fever vaccine. The chain carries TRBV30 and TRBJ2-4; TRBD2 matches 9 bases. CDR3 DNA sequence: TGTGCCTGGAGTGGCGGGGGGGTAGACATTCAGTACTTC. Encoded protein: CAWSGGGVDIQYF.